The 17 T cell receptor beta chains listed next were all sequenced from one sample in a study of T cell responses to AZD1222 COVID-19 vaccine. Data came from immunoSEQ multiplex PCR; TCRdb stores just in-frame clones and leaves some out. The data hold 70,000 or so clones, with more than 75% observed a single time. Material: peripheral blood, obtained on day 0 of AZD1222 vaccination. These receptors came from an adult in good health.

This rearrangement joins TRBV29-1 to TRBJ1-4; D not certain. V dropped 7 bases and J dropped 8 bases, with 11 bases sitting between them. The CDR3 has 11 amino acids. Per the germline V gene, CDR1 is SQVTM and CDR2 is ANQGSEA. CDR3 nucleotides: TGCAGCGCCGAGGGTGGGGAAAAACTGTTTTTT. It codes for CSAEGGEKLFF.

The V and J genes are TRBV7-2 and TRBJ2-5; a possible D gene is TRBD2 (6 bases). The CDR3 has 19 residues. V gave up 0 bases and J gave up 0 bases, with 20 bases separating them. Germline V lookup: CDR1 SGHTA, CDR2 FQGNSA. This chain's CDR3 is CASSLAGEVYTVNQETQYF. The CDR3 region has the DNA TGTGCCAGCAGCTTAGCGGGGGAGGTGTATACCGTAAACCAAGAGACCCAGTACTTC.

The chain employs TRBV12-3 or TRBV12-4 and TRBJ1-1; D perhaps matches TRBD1 (6 bases). V was shortened by 6 bases and J by 5 bases, with 10 bases between the two germline ends. This CDR3 region has 12 residues. The CDR3 coding sequence is TGTGCCAGCAGGAGGGGGTATACTGAAGCTTTCTTT. Its translation: CASRRGYTEAFF.

The CDR3 DNA sequence: TGTGCCAGCAGCCCGCGGACAGCCACCTCTGGAAACACCATATATTTT. This encodes CASSPRTATSGNTIYF. The chain is built from TRBV7-2 and TRBJ1-3, with TRBD1 as a possible D gene (6 bases). Germline CDR1 SGHTA, CDR2 FQGNSA. The CDR3 totals 16 residues. Deletions cut 5 bases from V and 0 bases from J, with 14 bases between.

V gene TRBV3-1 (or the pseudogene TRBV3-2) combines with J gene TRBJ1-5; D is unresolved. The CDR3 consists of 14 residues. V lost 0 bases and J lost 6, with 9 bases in between. Germline CDR1 LGHDT, CDR2 YNNKEL (reference sequence). The CDR3 DNA reads TGTGCCAGCAGCCAAGAAATAGCGGTTCAGCCCCAGCATTTT. Residues: CASSQEIAVQPQHF.

Regarding this clone: This sample includes further DNA sequences coding for the same CDR3. The V and J genes are TRBV18 and TRBJ2-1; 11 nucleotides match TRBD1. V dropped 5 bases and J dropped 3; count of bases not matched to a gene: 6. The CDR3 loop spans 16 amino acids. CDR1 and CDR2 (germline): KGHSH, LQKENI. CDR3 sequence (DNA): TGTGCCAGCTCATCGACCGGGACAGGGGGCTACAATGAGCAGTTCTTC. It codes for CASSSTGTGGYNEQFF. Using reference TRBV18 and TRBJ2-1 for the parts outside the CDR3, the full variable domain is NAGVMQNPRHLVRRRGQEARLRCSPMKGHSHVYWYRQLPEEGLKFMVYLQKENIIDESGMPKERFSAEFPKEGPSILRIQQVVRGDSAAYFCASSSTGTGGYNEQFFGPGTRLTVL.

This clone occurred a few times. The chain links TRBV10-2 to TRBJ2-7, with D unresolved. The CDR3 consists of 11 residues. Trimming took off 6 bases at V and 1 base at J, with 4 bases between the two ends. Germline lookup yields CDR1 WSHSY and CDR2 SAAADI. The CDR3: CASSPSYEQYF. The CDR3 nucleotides are TGCGCCAGCAGCCCGTCCTACGAGCAGTACTTC.

The chain uses TRBV13 and TRBJ1-2, with TRBD1 matching 10 bases. From germline, CDR1 is PRHDT and CDR2 FYEKMQ (reference sequence). The length of the CDR3 is 16 residues. With 1 base clipped from V and 3 bases from J, the junction kept 5 bases outside the gene matches. The CDR3 bases are TGTGCCAGCAGCTTAGCGCGGACAGGGGGTTACTATGGCTACACCTTC. Protein sequence: CASSLARTGGYYGYTF.

The chain combines TRBV10-3 with TRBJ2-7; 7 bases match TRBD1. There are 17 residues in the CDR3. Germline lookup yields CDR1 ENHRY and CDR2 SYGVKD. Germline trimming cut 6 bases from V and 9 bases from J; bases unmatched to any gene: 23. CDR3 bases: TGTGCCATCAGAGACCCGGGACAGTATCGACCCCATGTTGGGCAGTACTTC. Translating gives CAIRDPGQYRPHVGQYF.

The chain employs TRBV28 and TRBJ1-1, with TRBD1 identical over 9 bases. Trimming cost V 5 bases and J 5 bases; bases outside gene matches: 6. The CDR3 spans 14 residues. Germline V lookup: CDR1 MDHEN, CDR2 SYDVKM. The DNA of the CDR3 is TGTGCCAGCAGTACTAGGGACAGGGAAACTGAAGCTTTCTTT. It specifies CASSTRDRETEAFF.

The gene calls are TRBV4-3 and TRBJ2-7; TRBD1 agrees at 12 bases. Germline V gene data show CDR1 as LGHNA and CDR2 as YSLEER. The CDR3 has 20 amino acids. V gave up 4 bases and J gave up 4 bases; unmatched junction bases: 20. The CDR3 DNA sequence: TGCGCCAGCAGCCTCCTAACCGGGACAGGGGGCGCAGGAATAATGTACGAGCAGTACTTC. This encodes CASSLLTGTGGAGIMYEQYF.

The DNA of the CDR3 is TGTGCCAGCAGCCAGCCGACTAGCGGGGGTCAAGAAGAGCAGTTCTTC. Its protein product is CASSQPTSGGQEEQFF. The V and J genes are TRBV3-1 (or the pseudogene TRBV3-2) and TRBJ2-1, with 12 bases lining up with TRBD2. The CDR3 has 16 amino acids. Trimming cost V 3 bases and J 10 bases; bases outside gene matches: 10. Germline values: CDR1 LGHDT, CDR2 YNNKEL (reference sequence).

This clone occurred a few times. The gene calls are TRBV29-1 and TRBJ2-5; 10 bases line up with TRBD1. Germline V gives CDR1 SQVTM, CDR2 ANQGSEA. The CDR3 has 15 residues. The junction had 10 bases not matched to a gene; V was cut back by 8 bases and J by 1 base. CDR3 coding DNA: TGCAGCTACGAGGGCGGGACAGGGGCCCAAGAGACCCAGTACTTC. It codes for CSYEGGTGAQETQYF.

The chain carries TRBV7-9 and TRBJ1-1; no definite D call. Germline values: CDR1 SEHNR, CDR2 FQNEAQ (reference sequence). The V and J ends lost 5 bases and 2 bases respectively, with 12 bases between them. The CDR3 runs to 14 residues. CDR3 DNA sequence: TGTGCCAGCAGCCCCGGGCTTTTCAACACTGAAGCTTTCTTT. Translation gives CASSPGLFNTEAFF.

The chain combines TRBV5-5 with TRBJ2-3; 9 nucleotides match TRBD1. CDR3 length equals 16 residues. The ends lost 4 bases at V and 3 bases at J; junction bases unmatched: 9. CDR1 and CDR2 from the germline V gene are SGHKS and YYEKEE (reference sequence). CDR3 sequence: CASSIQGAAQTDTQYF. The CDR3 nucleotides are TGTGCCAGCAGCATACAGGGGGCAGCCCAAACAGATACGCAGTATTTT.

CDR3 DNA: TGTGCCAGTAAAAGACGGATGAACTATGGCTACACCTTC. Protein product: CASKRRMNYGYTF. The chain recombines TRBV19 with TRBJ1-2, with D unclear. The ends were cut back, 7 bases at V and 2 bases at J, with 11 bases in the middle. CDR3 length equals 13 residues. The germline V gene has CDR1 LNHDA and CDR2 SQIVND (reference sequence).

The rearrangement links TRBV6-4 to TRBJ1-5; 7 nucleotides align to TRBD1. The germline V gene encodes CDR1 MRHNA and CDR2 SNTAGT. With V trimmed by 6 bases and J by 4 bases, 9 bases remained unmatched. The CDR3 runs to 15 residues. Written as DNA, the CDR3 is TGTGCCAGCAGCGTAACAGGGGACCCTAATCAGCCCCAGCATTTT. Translation gives CASSVTGDPNQPQHF.